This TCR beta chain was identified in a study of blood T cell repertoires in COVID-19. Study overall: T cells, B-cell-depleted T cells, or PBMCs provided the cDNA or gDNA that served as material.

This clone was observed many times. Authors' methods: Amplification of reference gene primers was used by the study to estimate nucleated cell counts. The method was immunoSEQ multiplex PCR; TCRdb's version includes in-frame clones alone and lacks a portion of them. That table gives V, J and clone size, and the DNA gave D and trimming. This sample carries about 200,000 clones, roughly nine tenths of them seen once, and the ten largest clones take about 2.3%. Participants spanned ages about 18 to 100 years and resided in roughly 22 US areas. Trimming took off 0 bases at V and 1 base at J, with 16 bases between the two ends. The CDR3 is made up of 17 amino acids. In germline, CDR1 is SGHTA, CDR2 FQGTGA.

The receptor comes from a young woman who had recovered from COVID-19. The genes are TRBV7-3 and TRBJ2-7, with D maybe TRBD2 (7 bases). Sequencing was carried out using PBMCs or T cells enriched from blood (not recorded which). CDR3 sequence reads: CASSLTLGASGSYEQYF. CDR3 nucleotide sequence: TGTGCCAGCAGCTTAACCCTGGGGGCTAGCGGTTCCTACGAGCAGTACTTC.